This T cell receptor beta chain comes out of a study of identifying expanded T cells in peripheral blood. TCRdb keeps only in-frame clones here, not all; method: immunoSEQ multiplex PCR. The data contain 120,000 or so clones, around four fifths of them singletons. The sequence was collected from a person aged 18-70 years in good health. The specimen was blood.

CDR3 loop: CASSHPSGGHTEAFF. The CDR3 region has the DNA TGTGCCAGCAGCCACCCCTCGGGGGGACACACTGAAGCTTTCTTT. The chain is built from TRBV13 and TRBJ1-1; D is possibly TRBD1 (5 bases). Germline assignment: CDR1 PRHDT and CDR2 FYEKMQ (reference sequence). The CDR3 runs 15 residues. With 5 bases removed from V and 3 bases from J, the gap between germline ends came to 16 bases.